A single count supports the clone carrying this TCR beta chain. Its antigen remains unidentified. Trimming cost V 4 bases and J 0 bases, with 4 bases left between them. The germline V gene has CDR1 MGHDK and CDR2 SYGVNS. The CDR3 extends over 13 amino acids. This entry is derived from a study of identical twins' blood T cells. Regarding the study as a whole: Even for out-of-frame TCRbeta, twins reportedly shared V gene usage much more than unrelated donors. Mainly, cloneset size products determined shared clonotypes, twins included. Each donor's most abundant TCRbeta clonotypes shared more CDR3 sequences with her twin than unrelated donors.

The authors' processing: Per-library CDR3 reads ranged about 2.2 to 3.6 million; clonotypes, ~85,000 to ~550,000. TCRdb re-derived calls from the 5' RACE reads in MiXCR, one entry per CDR3 protein. Clone size and V and J calls follow TCRdb, not the original study. The sample comprises a few hundred thousand distinct CDR3 sequences, roughly 31% of which are singletons, and about 6.1% rests with the top ten. This receptor was taken from a woman aged 18 to 55 in good health. The chain has TRBV25-1 and TRBJ1-3; no clear D. The sequenced material came from PBMCs. The CDR3 DNA is TGTGCCAGCAGTGTAAACTCTGGAAACACCATATATTTT. Translation gives CASSVNSGNTIYF.